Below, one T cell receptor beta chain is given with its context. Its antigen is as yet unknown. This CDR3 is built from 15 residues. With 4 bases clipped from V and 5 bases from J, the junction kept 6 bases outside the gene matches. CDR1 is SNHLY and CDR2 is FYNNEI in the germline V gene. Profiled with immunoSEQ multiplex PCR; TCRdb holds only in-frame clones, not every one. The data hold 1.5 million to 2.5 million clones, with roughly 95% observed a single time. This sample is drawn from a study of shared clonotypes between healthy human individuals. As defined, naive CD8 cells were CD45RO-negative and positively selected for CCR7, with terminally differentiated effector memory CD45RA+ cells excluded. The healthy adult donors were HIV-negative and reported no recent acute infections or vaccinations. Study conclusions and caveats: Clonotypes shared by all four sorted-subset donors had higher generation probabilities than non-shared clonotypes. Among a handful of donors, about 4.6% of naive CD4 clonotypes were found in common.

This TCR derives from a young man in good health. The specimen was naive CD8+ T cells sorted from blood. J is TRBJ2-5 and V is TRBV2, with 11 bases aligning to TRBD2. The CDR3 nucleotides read TGTGCCAGCAGTGGTACCGGGACTAGCGGTGAGACCCAGTACTTC. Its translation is CASSGTGTSGETQYF.